This T cell receptor (beta chain) came from a study of sequential checkpoint blockade in melanoma. For the study at large: TCRβ was sequenced from DNA of under 100 pretreatment tumors. Twenty-two patients had matched tumor biopsies before treatment and at week 13 after nivolumab or ipilimumab alone. General observations from the study: Clinical benefit was about 30 times likelier when tumor T-cell fraction and clonality increased.

Profiling relied on immunoSEQ multiplex PCR, and the TCRdb table lists in-frame clones only, not all of them. The sample has about 5,100 clones; roughly a fifth are singletons. This clone was seen a handful of times. As yet, its antigen is unknown. Treatment reported: randomized to nivolumab then ipilimumab (arm A) or the reverse (arm B). None of the patients previously received DNA-damaging chemotherapy. From germline, CDR1 is MDHEN and CDR2 SYDVKM. CDR3 size: 15 residues. V lost 2 bases, J lost 5 bases, and 5 bases stayed unmatched. The rearrangement links TRBV28 to TRBJ1-3; 8 bases match TRBD1. This receptor was identified in a human donor with melanoma. The sample here was tumor tissue (inferred from file names), taken from a patient given nivolumab and ipilimumab in sequence. Written as DNA, the CDR3 is TGTGCCAGCAGTTTAGGTGGACAGGGACGAAACACCATATATTTT. This sequence encodes CASSLGGQGRNTIYF.